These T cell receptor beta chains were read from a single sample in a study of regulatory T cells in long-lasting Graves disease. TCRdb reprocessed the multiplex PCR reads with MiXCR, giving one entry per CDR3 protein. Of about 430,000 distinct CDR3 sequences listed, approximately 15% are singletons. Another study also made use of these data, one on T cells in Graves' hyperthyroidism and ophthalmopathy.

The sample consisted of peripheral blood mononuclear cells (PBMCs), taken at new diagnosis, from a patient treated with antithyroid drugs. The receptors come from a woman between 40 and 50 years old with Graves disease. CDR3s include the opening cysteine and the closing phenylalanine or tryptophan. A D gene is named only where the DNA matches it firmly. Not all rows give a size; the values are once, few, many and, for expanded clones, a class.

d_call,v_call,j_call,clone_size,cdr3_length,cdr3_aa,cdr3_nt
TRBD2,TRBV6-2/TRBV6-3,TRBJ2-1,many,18,CASSYGYGRLGGGNEQFF,TGTGCCAGCAGTTACGGTTACGGGAGGCTCGGGGGTGGCAATGAGCAGTTCTTC
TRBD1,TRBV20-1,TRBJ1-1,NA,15,CSARELEGARTEAFF,TGCAGTGCTAGAGAACTAGAGGGGGCTCGAACTGAAGCTTTCTTT
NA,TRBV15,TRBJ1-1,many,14,CATSRDNFNTEAFF,TGTGCCACCAGCAGAGATAATTTCAACACTGAAGCTTTCTTT
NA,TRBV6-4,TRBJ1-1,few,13,CASSDQANTEAFF,TGTGCCAGCAGTGACCAGGCTAACACTGAAGCTTTCTTT
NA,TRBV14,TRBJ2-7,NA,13,CASSLLDTLGQYF,TGTGCCAGCAGCCTACTCGACACCCTCGGGCAGTACTTC
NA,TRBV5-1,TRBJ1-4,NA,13,CASSLDGGEKLFF,TGCGCCAGCAGCTTGGACGGAGGTGAAAAACTGTTTTTT
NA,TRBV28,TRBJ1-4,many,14,CASSRDIDNEKLFF,TGTGCCAGCAGCAGGGACATCGACAATGAAAAACTGTTTTTT
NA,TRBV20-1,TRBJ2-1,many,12,CSAVRDSNEQFF,TGCAGTGCTGTACGAGACAGCAATGAGCAGTTCTTC
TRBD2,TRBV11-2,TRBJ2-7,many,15,CASSSSGTSLHEQYF,TGTGCCAGCAGCTCCTCCGGGACTAGTCTCCACGAGCAGTACTTC
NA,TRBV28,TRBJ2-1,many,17,CASSWIRGSTSYNEQFF,TGTGCCAGCAGTTGGATAAGAGGGAGCACCTCCTACAATGAGCAGTTCTTC
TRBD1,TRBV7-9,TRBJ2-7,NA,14,CASSNPGQGDEQYF,TGTGCCAGCAGCAATCCGGGACAGGGGGACGAGCAGTACTTC
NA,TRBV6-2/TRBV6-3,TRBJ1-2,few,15,CASSDRGQGFYGHTF,TGTGCCAGCAGTGACCGTGGGCAGGGCTTTTATGGCCACACCTTC
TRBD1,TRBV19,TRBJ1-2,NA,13,CANYQGADYGYTF,TGTGCCAATTATCAGGGGGCGGACTATGGCTACACCTTC
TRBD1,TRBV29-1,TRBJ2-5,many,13,CSVAQGQQETQYF,TGCAGCGTTGCACAGGGGCAACAAGAGACCCAGTACTTC
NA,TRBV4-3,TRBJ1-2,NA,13,CASSQEVSGGYTF,TGCGCCAGCAGCCAAGAAGTCTCGGGGGGCTACACCTTC